The 14 T cell receptor beta chains in this list originate from one sample, sequenced in a study of blood T cell repertoires in COVID-19. Libraries were prepared by immunoSEQ multiplex PCR; TCRdb keeps only in-frame clonotypes and omits some of them. The sample contains around 220,000 clones, 82% of which appear only once. Material for sequencing was peripheral blood. All receptors come from a woman of 80 years or more with COVID-19, enrolled during active disease.

V usage is TRBV2 and J usage is TRBJ1-1; a possible D gene is TRBD1 (5 bases). CDR3 length: 14 residues. Germline assignment: CDR1 SNHLY and CDR2 FYNNEI. V lost 6 bases, J lost 0 bases, and 11 bases lay in between. CDR3 bases: TGTGCCAGCAGGGAGGGACGGTTGAACACTGAAGCTTTCTTT. It codes for CASREGRLNTEAFF.

DNA of the CDR3: TGCGCCAGCAGCCAAGATGTACAGCAGCCCCAGCATTTT. Residues: CASSQDVQQPQHF. This chain connects TRBV4-3 to TRBJ1-5; D is uncertain. The V end lost 0 bases, the J end lost 7 bases, and 7 bases lay between the germline ends. In germline, CDR1 is LGHNA, CDR2 YSLEER. The CDR3 extends over 13 amino acids.

This sequence joins TRBV10-3 and TRBJ1-2; D perhaps matches TRBD1 (6 bases). This CDR3 has 14 amino acids. The V gene lost 11 bases and the J gene lost 3 bases, with 19 bases spanning the gap. Germline values: CDR1 ENHRY, CDR2 SYGVKD. CDR3 protein: CAASRGSEDYGYTF. The CDR3 coding sequence is TGTGCCGCTAGCAGGGGCTCGGAGGACTATGGCTACACCTTC.

The chain has TRBV7-9 and TRBJ1-1; D might be TRBD1 (5 bases). CDR3 length: 16 residues. Trimming took 4 bases from V and 4 from J, leaving 19 bases between them. CDR1 and CDR2 (germline): SEHNR, FQNEAQ (reference sequence). For the CDR3, the DNA is TGTGCCAGCAGCTGGGGATCCAGGGAATGGGGCACTGAAGCTTTCTTT. Translated: CASSWGSREWGTEAFF.

J is TRBJ2-7 and V is TRBV29-1; 8 bases match TRBD1. The CDR3 runs 14 residues. Germline lookup yields CDR1 SQVTM and CDR2 ANQGSEA. Unmatched junction bases numbered 10, after V lost 7 bases and J lost 2 bases. DNA for the CDR3: TGCAGCGCCAAGGAATCACAGGGGGCCTACGAGCAGTACTTC. Its protein product is CSAKESQGAYEQYF.

The V gene is TRBV7-2, the J gene TRBJ1-2; no reliable D call. The CDR3 loop spans 15 amino acids. With 1 base removed from V and 4 bases from J, the gap between germline ends came to 13 bases. CDR1 is SGHTA, CDR2 FQGNSA, per germline. CDR3 protein: CASSLGTEVSYGYTF. The CDR3 region has the DNA TGTGCCAGCAGCTTAGGGACTGAAGTTTCCTATGGCTACACCTTC.

The V call is TRBV28, the J call TRBJ2-5; 7 bases are shared with TRBD1. CDR3 length equals 13 residues. V lost 8 bases to trimming and J lost 7 bases; unmatched junction nucleotides: 10. Germline V gene sequence: CDR1 MDHEN, CDR2 SYDVKM. In DNA form, the CDR3 reads TGTGCCAGCCGCAGGGACAGCGGAGGGACCCAGTACTTC. Translated, it gives CASRRDSGGTQYF.

J is TRBJ1-3 and V is TRBV5-1, with 7 bases fitting TRBD1. CDR1 and CDR2 from the germline V gene are SGHRS and YFSETQ. The CDR3 is made up of 15 amino acids. Trimming took 0 bases from V and 3 from J; bases not matched to a gene: 3. The CDR3 loop reads CASSLVSGGGNTIYF. CDR3 nucleotides: TGCGCCAGCAGCTTGGTCTCAGGGGGTGGAAACACCATATATTTT.

The chain joins TRBV28 to TRBJ1-5, with 7 bases that match TRBD1. The germline CDR1 and CDR2 sequences are MDHEN and SYDVKM. The CDR3 totals 16 residues. V shed 6 bases, J shed 5 bases, and the junction held 13 bases outside the gene matches. Written as DNA, the CDR3 is TGTGCCAGCAGCCCATGGGGCCAGGGGGACGATCAGCCCCAGCATTTT. This gives the protein CASSPWGQGDDQPQHF.

The chain couples TRBV19 to TRBJ2-2, with D tentatively TRBD1 (6 bases). Germline V gene lookup returns CDR1 LNHDA and CDR2 SQIVND (reference sequence). The V gene lost 3 bases and the J gene lost 5 bases, with 7 bases spanning the gap. The CDR3 is 13 amino acids. Written as DNA, the CDR3 is TGTGCCAGTAGTATTAGGGGGACCGGGGAGCTGTTTTTT. It encodes CASSIRGTGELFF.

This clone has only one observation. Other DNA sequences in this sample translate to the same CDR3. The CDR3 region has the DNA TGTGCCAGCAGCCAAGATCTGGGGGGGTGGGGGGAAAACGAGCAGTACTTC. It specifies CASSQDLGGWGENEQYF. This chain connects TRBV3-1 (or the pseudogene TRBV3-2) to TRBJ2-7; TRBD2 matches 7 bases. V gave up 0 bases and J gave up 5 bases; unmatched junction bases: 13. This CDR3 has 17 amino acids. Germline values: CDR1 LGHDT, CDR2 YNNKEL (reference sequence).

The rearrangement uses TRBV19 and TRBJ1-1; D perhaps matches TRBD1 (5 bases). CDR1 is LNHDA and CDR2 is SQIVND in the germline V gene (reference sequence). CDR3 length: 16 residues. Deletions cut 4 bases from V and 1 base from J, with 16 bases between. The CDR3 DNA sequence: TGTGCCAGTAGTAAGGGGTCAGGGCGGCGGAACACTGAAGCTTTCTTT. Its protein product is CASSKGSGRRNTEAFF.

The genes are TRBV7-2 and TRBJ1-3; the D is unclear. CDR1 SGHTA and CDR2 FQGNSA come from the germline V gene. The CDR3 runs to 16 residues. Trimming stripped 5 bases from V and 0 bases from J, with 14 bases between. CDR3 loop: CASSPPGKSSGNTIYF. The CDR3 DNA reads TGTGCCAGCAGCCCCCCGGGAAAGAGCTCTGGAAACACCATATATTTT.

The chain carries TRBV25-1 and TRBJ2-5; 11 nucleotides align to TRBD2. The CDR3 loop spans 15 amino acids. Germline CDR1 reads MGHDK; CDR2 reads SYGVNS. The V segment lost 4 bases and the J segment 1 base; nucleotides outside the gene matches: 2. CDR3 region: CASSGGLAAQETQYF. The CDR3 DNA reads as TGTGCCAGCAGTGGGGGACTAGCGGCCCAAGAGACCCAGTACTTC.